The 24 T cell receptor beta chains below were found in one sample sequenced in a study of OX40 agonist ivuxolimab in advanced cancers. Libraries were prepared by immunoSEQ multiplex PCR; TCRdb keeps only in-frame clonotypes and omits some of them. The sample carries around 40,000 clones, 80% recorded once. The sample consisted of CD4+ or CD8+ T cells sorted from blood, taken in a trial of the OX40 agonist ivuxolimab. Every receptor here comes from an adult with an advanced solid tumor such as melanoma, head and neck, liver or kidney cancer.

The sample holds one count of this clone. The chain has TRBV7-2 and TRBJ2-1; no reliable D call. Trimming took 1 base from V and 9 from J, leaving 10 bases between them. The V gene's germline CDR1 is SGHTA and CDR2 FQGNSA. The CDR3 consists of 13 residues. CDR3 nucleotides: TGTGCCAGCAGCTTAGTAGGGTACGGTGAGCAGTTCTTC. Protein: CASSLVGYGEQFF.

The chain carries TRBV5-1 and TRBJ1-2; D call uncertain. The CDR3 length is 15 residues. The V and J ends lost 0 bases and 8 bases respectively, with 17 bases between them. Looked up from germline, CDR1 is SGHRS and CDR2 is YFSETQ. The CDR3 spells CASSLGNTGTHGYTF. The DNA for the CDR3 is TGCGCCAGCAGCTTGGGAAATACCGGAACCCACGGCTACACCTTC.

The chain recombines TRBV29-1 with TRBJ1-2; 7 bases align to TRBD1. With 1 base clipped from V and 11 bases from J, the junction kept 4 bases outside the gene matches. Germline V lookup: CDR1 SQVTM, CDR2 ANQGSEA. The CDR3 sequence is 11 residues long. In DNA, the CDR3 is TGCAGCGTTGAAGCGGACAGGTGTTACACCTTC. It codes for CSVEADRCYTF.

The CDR3 DNA reads TGTGCCAGCAGTTACGTGGGACAGGGGGCGAATAATGGCTACACCTTC. Protein product: CASSYVGQGANNGYTF. The gene calls are TRBV6-5 and TRBJ1-2, with 12 bases lining up with TRBD1. J was trimmed by 6 bases and V by 2 bases; bases with no gene match: 7. From germline, CDR1 is MNHEY and CDR2 SVGAGI. The length of the CDR3 is 16 residues.

There are a few counts of this clone. This sequence joins TRBV18 and TRBJ2-7; D tentatively reads TRBD1 or TRBD2 (5 bases each). Trimming cost V 3 bases and J 4 bases, with 10 bases left between them. This CDR3 spans 13 amino acids. Germline V CDR1 and CDR2: KGHSH, LQKENI. The CDR3 DNA sequence: TGTGCCAGCTCACCGGGGACCACTTACGAGCAGTACTTC. Amino acids: CASSPGTTYEQYF.

This sequence joins TRBV11-2 and TRBJ2-6; D is tentatively TRBD1 or TRBD2 (6 bases each). Trimming removed 5 bases at V and 1 base at J, with 21 bases between. Germline V gives CDR1 SGHAT, CDR2 FQNNGV. This CDR3 comprises 19 residues. The CDR3 sequence is CASSRGIRDKGSGANVLTF. In nucleotides, the CDR3 is TGTGCCAGCAGCCGGGGGATTAGGGACAAGGGTTCTGGGGCCAACGTCCTGACTTTC.

V gene TRBV6-5 combines with J gene TRBJ1-2; the D is unclear. The CDR3 length is 13 residues. V dropped 1 base and J dropped 6 bases, with 9 bases sitting between them. Germline-derived CDR1 and CDR2 are MNHEY and SVGAGI. The CDR3 sequence is CASSYWGGHGYTF. CDR3 nucleotide sequence: TGTGCCAGCAGTTACTGGGGAGGGCATGGCTACACCTTC.

This clone was counted a few times. In nucleotides, the CDR3 is TGTGCCATCAGCGGAGGGGATGGCAGACAAGAGACCCAGTACTTC. It specifies CAISGGDGRQETQYF. This rearrangement joins TRBV10-3 to TRBJ2-5; D might be TRBD2 (6 bases). The CDR3 consists of 15 residues. Germline CDR1 is ENHRY and CDR2 is SYGVKD. Trimming stripped 6 bases from V and 2 bases from J, with 16 bases between.

The V call is TRBV6-1, the J call TRBJ1-1, with a tentative D call TRBD1 (5 bases). This CDR3 region has 15 residues. Germline lookup yields CDR1 MNHNS and CDR2 SASEGT. Trimming left V 5 bases short and J 3 bases short, with 16 bases between. The DNA of the CDR3 is TGTGCCAGCAGTTTGGGACTTTCGAGGGACACTGAAGCTTTCTTT. Its translation is CASSLGLSRDTEAFF.

This clone appeared once. The chain has TRBV7-2 and TRBJ2-2, with no clear D. Looked up from germline, CDR1 is SGHTA and CDR2 is FQGNSA. V lost 5 bases to trimming and J lost 1 base, with 17 bases between them. This CDR3 has 17 amino acids. This CDR3 reads CASSRGFLGLNTGELFF. The CDR3 DNA reads as TGTGCCAGCAGCCGTGGATTCTTGGGGTTGAACACCGGGGAGCTGTTTTTT. The full variable domain, in which reference TRBV7-2 and TRBJ2-2 provide the parts outside the CDR3, is GAGVSQSPSNKVTEKGKDVELRCDPISGHTALYWYRQSLGQGLEFLIYFQGNSAPDKSGLPSDRFSAERTGGSVSTLTIQRTQQEDSAVYLCASSRGFLGLNTGELFFGEGSRLTVL.

The genes are TRBV4-3 and TRBJ1-5, with TRBD1 as a possible D gene (6 bases). CDR3 size: 19 residues. Germline V gene data show CDR1 as LGHNA and CDR2 as YSLEER. Trimming left V 0 bases short and J 3 bases short, with 21 bases between. CDR3 nucleotide sequence: TGCGCCAGCAGCCAAGAGGTATCGGGTAGACAGGCCTACAATCAGCCCCAGCATTTT. Its translation: CASSQEVSGRQAYNQPQHF.

The rearrangement uses TRBV9 and TRBJ2-1; 9 bases line up with TRBD2. The J segment lost 6 bases and the V segment lost 2 bases, leaving 12 bases of the junction unmatched. The CDR3 totals 17 residues. Germline CDR1 is SGDLS and CDR2 is YYNGEE. CDR3 bases: TGTGCCAGCAGCGTCGGTAACCTGGGACTAGCCGGCAATGAGCAGTTCTTC. Translating it yields CASSVGNLGLAGNEQFF.

The gene calls are TRBV28 and TRBJ1-2; a weak D match, TRBD1 (6 bases). This CDR3 spans 13 amino acids. Germline-derived CDR1 and CDR2 are MDHEN and SYDVKM. CDR3 sequence: CQTRGSTNYGYTF. CDR3 in DNA: TGTCAAACGAGGGGGTCAACTAACTATGGCTACACCTTC.

This clone appeared once. The gene calls are TRBV18 and TRBJ1-4; D ambiguous. Per germline, CDR1 KGHSH and CDR2 LQKENI. V shed 3 bases and J shed 2 bases, with 10 bases lying between them. The length of the CDR3 is 15 residues. The CDR3 DNA reads TGTGCCAGCTCACCGCAGGACGGGACTAATGAAAAACTGTTTTTT. It encodes CASSPQDGTNEKLFF.

The V gene is TRBV7-2, the J gene TRBJ1-2, with D possibly being TRBD1 (6 bases). The CDR3 length is 14 residues. Per the germline V gene, CDR1 is SGHTA and CDR2 is FQGNSA. Trimming took off 4 bases at V and 4 bases at J, with 13 bases between the two ends. As DNA, the CDR3 is TGTGCCAGCAGCTCACCGGGACAACTCTATGGCTACACCTTC. Translated, it gives CASSSPGQLYGYTF.

The rearrangement joins TRBV27 to TRBJ1-6; D not resolved. Germline V gene lookup returns CDR1 MNHEY and CDR2 SMNVEV (reference sequence). Trimming shortened V by 6 bases and J by 3 bases, and 12 bases separated the two germline ends. This CDR3 comprises 15 residues. The CDR3 nucleotides are TGTGCCAGCAGCCTTAAGGATCACTATAATTCACCCCTCCACTTT. Protein product: CASSLKDHYNSPLHF.

This clone has a single count. J is TRBJ2-7 and V is TRBV6-5; 11 bases are a match to TRBD1. With 2 bases clipped from V and 2 bases from J, the junction kept 2 bases outside the gene matches. The CDR3 is 15 amino acids. From germline, CDR1 is MNHEY and CDR2 SVGAGI. The chain's CDR3 is CASSYQGQGAYEQYF. CDR3 DNA: TGTGCCAGCAGTTACCAGGGACAGGGGGCCTACGAGCAGTACTTC.

The rearrangement uses TRBV7-2 and TRBJ2-1; 9 nucleotides match TRBD2. With 4 bases clipped from V and 0 bases from J, the junction kept 4 bases outside the gene matches. CDR1 SGHTA and CDR2 FQGNSA come from the germline V gene. The CDR3 extends over 16 amino acids. CDR3 coding DNA: TGTGCCAGCAGCTACCGACTAGCGGACTCCTACAATGAGCAGTTCTTC. It encodes CASSYRLADSYNEQFF.

This clone has only one observation. The V and J genes are TRBV5-4 and TRBJ1-5, with D unclear. CDR1 is SGHNT and CDR2 is YYREEE in the germline V gene (reference sequence). Between the trimmed V and J ends, which lost 0 bases and 3 bases, there was a span of 16 bases. The CDR3 consists of 17 residues. The CDR3 sequence: CASSLGKGQTPNQPQHF. As DNA, the CDR3 is TGTGCCAGCAGCTTGGGGAAGGGTCAAACCCCCAATCAGCCCCAGCATTTT.

The chain links TRBV19 to TRBJ2-3; the D is unclear. The CDR3 consists of 15 residues. Per germline, CDR1 LNHDA and CDR2 SQIVND (reference sequence). V was pared by 3 bases and J by 2 bases, with 12 bases between. CDR3 DNA: TGTGCCAGTAGTATTAGTAGCCCTATCACAGATACGCAGTATTTT. Protein product: CASSISSPITDTQYF.

J is TRBJ1-1 and V is TRBV5-6; no clear D. The CDR3 extends over 15 amino acids. V was cut by 3 bases and J by 2 bases, with 14 bases left in between. Per the germline V gene, CDR1 is SGHDT and CDR2 is YYEEEE. The CDR3 DNA follows: TGTGCCAGCAGCTCCCCCGGGCAGCAAAACACTGAAGCTTTCTTT. Encoded protein: CASSSPGQQNTEAFF. Based on the CDR3 plus reference TRBV5-6 and TRBJ1-1, the full variable domain is DAGVTQSPTHLIKTRGQQVTLRCSPKSGHDTVSWYQQALGQGPQFIFQYYEEEERQRGNFPDRFSGHQFPNYSSELNVNALLLGDSALYLCASSSPGQQNTEAFFGQGTRLTVV.

The V call is TRBV5-1, the J call TRBJ2-3, with D possibly TRBD1 on 6 matching bases. Trimming cost V 6 bases and J 1 base, with 18 bases left between them. Germline lookup yields CDR1 SGHRS and CDR2 YFSETQ. The CDR3 runs to 16 residues. CDR3 in amino acids: CASKSSQGFGTDTQYF. The DNA of the CDR3 is TGCGCCAGCAAATCATCTCAGGGGTTCGGCACAGATACGCAGTATTTT. The full variable domain, rest sourced from reference TRBV5-1 and TRBJ2-3, is KAGVTQTPRYLIKTRGQQVTLSCSPISGHRSVSWYQQTPGQGLQFLFEYFSETQRNKGNFPGRFSGRQFSNSRSEMNVSTLELGDSALYLCASKSSQGFGTDTQYFGPGTRLTVL.

The chain is built from TRBV28 and TRBJ2-1; TRBD2 matches at 8 bases. The CDR3 covers 14 residues. The ends lost 11 bases at V and 8 bases at J; junction bases unmatched: 14. Germline values: CDR1 MDHEN, CDR2 SYDVKM. The CDR3 here is CASFSGGADDEQFF. In DNA, the CDR3 is TGTGCCTCCTTCTCCGGGGGGGCCGATGATGAGCAGTTCTTC.

V usage is TRBV11-2 and J usage is TRBJ1-6; 8 nucleotides match TRBD1. Germline loops: CDR1 SGHAT, CDR2 FQNNGV. The CDR3 has 19 amino acids. V shed 5 bases and J 14 bases; nucleotides not matched to a gene: 26. CDR3 DNA: TGTGCCAGCAGCCTAACCCCCGGACAGGGATTTGGACCGGAGAGGGCCCTCCACTTT. Its translation is CASSLTPGQGFGPERALHF.